This is a list of T cell receptor beta chains from one sample in a study of spatial heterogeneity in lung cancer. Using its own MiXCR run on the 5' RACE reads, TCRdb lists one record per CDR3 protein. The sample has about 42,000 distinct CDR3 sequences; nearly 7% are singletons. The sequencing here drew on PBMCs, taken at surgery. Receptor source: a female donor with early-stage non-small cell lung cancer. Each CDR3 is given without its conserved first and last residue. A D gene is named only where the DNA matches it firmly. A clone size is listed for some rows: how often the clone was seen (once, few, many), or a class if it is expanded.

TRBJ2-7,many,.,TRBV6-5,ASSYSNRQIYEQY
TRBJ1-1,many,TRBD1,TRBV4-3,ASSRSSVTGAEAF
TRBJ1-3,many,.,TRBV7-3,ASSSQGTIAGNTIY
TRBJ2-1,many,.,TRBV12-3/TRBV12-4,ASSFTGTLYNEQF
TRBJ1-5,few,TRBD1,TRBV19,ASLSWAGGDQPQH
TRBJ2-3,few,TRBD2,TRBV7-6,ASSSGLAGGLLGQY
TRBJ1-4,many,TRBD1,TRBV12-3/TRBV12-4,ASSPTGVNEKLF
TRBJ2-5,many,TRBD2,TRBV4-1,ASSQLSGGAKETQY
TRBJ1-6,.,.,TRBV11-2,ASSRPGPAITTPLH
TRBJ2-2,many,.,TRBV9,ASSATNTGELF
TRBJ1-2,many,.,TRBV14,ASSQVTDYGYT
TRBJ1-6,.,TRBD1,TRBV6-5,ASRRDRDNSSPLH
TRBJ1-5,many,.,TRBV7-2,ASSLESLGQPQH
TRBJ2-3,few,TRBD1,TRBV4-2,ASSQDAPRGRTDTQY
TRBJ1-2,many,.,TRBV5-1,ASSLVRGDYGYT
TRBJ2-7,.,.,TRBV4-1,ASSKGSYEQY
TRBJ2-3,.,TRBD2,TRBV19,ASSLKGTSGISSTDTQY